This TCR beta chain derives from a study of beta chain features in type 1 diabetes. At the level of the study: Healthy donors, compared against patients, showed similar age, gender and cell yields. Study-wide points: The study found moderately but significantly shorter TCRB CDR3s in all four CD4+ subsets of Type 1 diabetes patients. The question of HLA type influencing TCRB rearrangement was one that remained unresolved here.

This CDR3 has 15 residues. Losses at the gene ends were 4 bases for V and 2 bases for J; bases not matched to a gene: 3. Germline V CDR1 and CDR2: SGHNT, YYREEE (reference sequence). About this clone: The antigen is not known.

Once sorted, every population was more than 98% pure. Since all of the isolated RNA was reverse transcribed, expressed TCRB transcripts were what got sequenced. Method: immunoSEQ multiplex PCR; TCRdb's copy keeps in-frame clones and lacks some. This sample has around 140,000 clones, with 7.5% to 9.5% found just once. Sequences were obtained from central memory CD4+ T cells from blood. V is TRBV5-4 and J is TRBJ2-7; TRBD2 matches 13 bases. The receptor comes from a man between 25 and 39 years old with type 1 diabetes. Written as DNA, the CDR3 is TGTGCCAGCAGCCCGGGACTAGCGGGAACCTACGAGCAGTACTTC. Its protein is CASSPGLAGTYEQYF.